Presented here are 18 T cell receptor beta chains from one specimen sequenced in a study of blood T cell repertoires in COVID-19. Using immunoSEQ multiplex PCR, the repertoire was profiled, and TCRdb retains in-frame clones only, with some absent. The table shows approximately 270,000 clones, with about 90% occurring only once. The source material was PBMCs or T cells enriched from blood (not recorded which). The receptors were sampled from a woman aged 55-69 years who had recovered from COVID-19.

The CDR3 reads CASSPQGTDTQYF. The CDR3 DNA reads TGCGCCAGCAGCCCACAGGGCACAGATACGCAGTATTTT. The chain has TRBV5-1 and TRBJ2-3; maybe TRBD1 (5 bases). The CDR3 sequence is 13 residues long. Trimming pared 4 bases from V and 1 base from J, leaving 7 bases between. From germline, CDR1 is SGHRS and CDR2 YFSETQ. Using reference TRBV5-1 and TRBJ2-3 for the parts outside the CDR3, the full variable domain is KAGVTQTPRYLIKTRGQQVTLSCSPISGHRSVSWYQQTPGQGLQFLFEYFSETQRNKGNFPGRFSGRQFSNSRSEMNVSTLELGDSALYLCASSPQGTDTQYFGPGTRLTVL.

This sequence joins TRBV5-1 and TRBJ1-4, with a possible D match to TRBD1 (6 bases). Trimming left V 0 bases short and J 7 bases short, with 13 bases between. The V gene's germline CDR1 is SGHRS and CDR2 YFSETQ. The CDR3 extends over 15 amino acids. The CDR3 region has the DNA TGCGCCAGCAGCTTGGGTGCGGGGGGCGGTGAAAAACTGTTTTTT. Translation gives CASSLGAGGGEKLFF.

The chain couples TRBV24-1 to TRBJ2-3; tentatively, D is TRBD2 (5 bases). V lost 4 bases, J lost 5 bases, and 12 bases lay in between. Germline CDR1 reads KGHDR; CDR2 reads SFDVKD. The CDR3 totals 14 residues. This chain's CDR3 is CATSDLGRGDTQYF. The CDR3, as DNA: TGTGCCACCAGTGACCTGGGTCGGGGAGATACGCAGTATTTT.

The gene calls are TRBV11-3 and TRBJ2-1; D possibly corresponds to TRBD2 (6 bases). Trimming pared 3 bases from V and 7 bases from J, leaving 7 bases between. The CDR3 sequence is 12 residues long. Germline V CDR1 and CDR2: SGHNT, YENEEA. CDR3 in amino acids: CASSFRENEQFF. For the CDR3, the DNA is TGTGCCAGCAGCTTTCGGGAGAATGAGCAGTTCTTC.

The CDR3 nucleotides read TGTGCCATCAGTGAGTCGAGGTCGGAAGGTTCTACCAAGTACGAGCAGTACTTC. This codes for CAISESRSEGSTKYEQYF. V and J are TRBV10-3 and TRBJ2-7, with D unresolved. V was clipped by 0 bases and J by 4 bases, with 22 bases between them. The germline V gene has CDR1 ENHRY and CDR2 SYGVKD. The CDR3 length is 18 residues.

This chain connects TRBV5-4 to TRBJ2-7; TRBD2 is a possible D gene (6 bases). V was cut by 2 bases and J by 10 bases, with 10 bases left in between. Germline lookup yields CDR1 SGHNT and CDR2 YYREEE (reference sequence). The CDR3 has 11 residues. This chain's CDR3 is CASSFGGSQYF. The CDR3 DNA reads as TGTGCCAGCAGCTTCGGAGGGTCTCAGTACTTC.

CDR3 bases: TGTGCCAGCAGAACTAGGAGCTCCTATAATTCACCCCTCCACTTT. Translation: CASRTRSSYNSPLHF. The chain joins TRBV6-5 to TRBJ1-6; no clear D gene. V was clipped by 6 bases and J by 0 bases, with 9 bases between them. CDR1 is MNHEY, CDR2 SVGAGI, per germline. This CDR3 is built from 15 residues.

The V call is TRBV5-1, the J call TRBJ2-3; no clear D. With 0 bases removed from V and 2 bases from J, the gap between germline ends came to 7 bases. In germline, CDR1 is SGHRS, CDR2 YFSETQ. CDR3 length: 14 amino acids. The chain's CDR3 is CASSLDGSTDTQYF. Written as DNA, the CDR3 is TGCGCCAGCAGCTTGGACGGTTCCACAGATACGCAGTATTTT.

The chain links TRBV7-2 to TRBJ2-1; 8 bases match TRBD2. The junction had 5 bases not matched to a gene; V was cut back by 3 bases and J by 10 bases. Germline CDR1 and CDR2: SGHTA and FQGNSA. The CDR3 covers 13 residues. The chain's CDR3 is CASSFRLASEQFF. CDR3 nucleotide sequence: TGTGCCAGCAGCTTCCGACTAGCGTCCGAGCAGTTCTTC.

The chain employs TRBV7-2 and TRBJ2-1; TRBD2 might be the D (5 bases). Germline V CDR1 and CDR2: SGHTA, FQGNSA. The CDR3 has 15 amino acids. V lost 4 bases, J lost 7 bases, and 17 bases lay in between. The CDR3 loop reads CASSSQRYSGNEQFF. In nucleotides, the CDR3 is TGTGCCAGCAGCTCCCAGCGGTACTCGGGGAATGAGCAGTTCTTC.

The rearrangement links TRBV14 to TRBJ1-6, with D possibly TRBD1 on 5 matching bases. V lost 3 bases and J 10 bases, leaving 10 bases between the germline ends. The CDR3 contains 13 residues. CDR1 is SGHDN and CDR2 is FVKESK in the germline V gene. In DNA, the CDR3 is TGTGCCAGCAGCCACTTTGGGGCCTCACCCCTCCACTTT. Translated, it gives CASSHFGASPLHF.

This clone was detected only once. J is TRBJ1-2 and V is TRBV5-1, with unresolved D. The ends were cut back, 0 bases at V and 4 bases at J, with 4 bases in the middle. Per germline, CDR1 SGHRS and CDR2 YFSETQ. The CDR3 contains 12 residues. CDR3 loop: CASSLGSYGYTF. The CDR3 DNA reads as TGCGCCAGCAGCTTGGGCAGCTATGGCTACACCTTC.

V is TRBV6-1 and J is TRBJ1-5, with a possible D match to TRBD1 (5 bases). The CDR3 sequence is 17 residues long. V gave up 3 bases and J gave up 6 bases, with 21 bases separating them. Germline V gives CDR1 MNHNS, CDR2 SASEGT. CDR3 in DNA: TGTGCCAGCAGTGACCAACCCCCTATTAGCGGGGCTCAGCCCCAGCATTTT. Amino acids: CASSDQPPISGAQPQHF.

The DNA of the CDR3 is TGCGCCAGCAGACCAGGGGGCAACACTGAAGCTTTCTTT. This encodes CASRPGGNTEAFF. This chain connects TRBV5-1 to TRBJ1-1, with 8 bases fitting TRBD1. J lost 2 bases, V lost 5 bases, and 2 bases had no gene match. CDR1 SGHRS and CDR2 YFSETQ come from the germline V gene. The CDR3 is 13 residues long.

The chain employs TRBV5-4 and TRBJ2-2, with D unclear. CDR3 length equals 15 residues. Looked up from germline, CDR1 is SGHNT and CDR2 is YYREEE (reference sequence). V was shortened by 0 bases and J by 2 bases, with 8 bases between the two germline ends. The DNA for the CDR3 is TGTGCCAGCAGCTTGGTCACTCCTAACACCGGGGAGCTGTTTTTT. Its translation: CASSLVTPNTGELFF. Full variable domain (rest looked up from reference TRBV5-4 and TRBJ2-2): ETGVTQSPTHLIKTRGQQVTLRCSSQSGHNTVSWYQQALGQGPQFIFQYYREEENGRGNFPPRFSGLQFPNYSSELNVNALELDDSALYLCASSLVTPNTGELFFGEGSRLTVL.

The chain links TRBV27 to TRBJ2-7; D might be TRBD1 (5 bases). The CDR3 totals 11 residues. Trimming cost V 10 bases and J 5 bases, with 12 bases left between them. Germline values: CDR1 MNHEY, CDR2 SMNVEV (reference sequence). The CDR3 DNA reads as TGTGCCAAACTCAGGGTGCACGAGCAGTACTTC. Translating gives CAKLRVHEQYF.

CDR3 coding DNA: TGTGCCAGCAGTTTGCCAGGACAGCCCCAGCATTTT. Translation: CASSLPGQPQHF. This chain uses TRBV28 with TRBJ1-5; D gene ambiguous. The germline CDR1 and CDR2 sequences are MDHEN and SYDVKM. The CDR3 runs to 12 residues. Trimming took off 3 bases at V and 7 bases at J, with 7 bases between the two ends.

This sequence joins TRBV30 and TRBJ2-5; 8 bases agree with TRBD1. This CDR3 region has 16 residues. Germline loops: CDR1 GTSNPN, CDR2 SVGIG (reference sequence). The junction had 14 bases not matched to a gene; V was cut back by 1 base and J by 7 bases. The CDR3 reads CAWSAPGRGLLGTQYF. The CDR3 nucleotides are TGTGCCTGGAGTGCCCCGGGCAGGGGGCTACTCGGGACCCAGTACTTC.